Listed below are T cell receptor beta chains from one sample, sequenced in a study of cytomegalovirus exposure and HLA in healthy donors. Produced via immunoSEQ multiplex PCR; TCRdb's table is partial and in-frame only. This table holds about 200,000 clones, 70% to 80% found once. The sequenced sample consisted of PBMCs. The receptors were sampled from a young man in good health and CMV-seronegative. Each CDR3 is given with its conserved first and last residue. A D gene is named only where the DNA matches it firmly. Not every row has a clone size; where given, it reads once, few, many or a size class.

d_call clone_size j_call v_call cdr3_aa cdr3_nt
. . TRBJ1-1 TRBV5-1 CASSPPQGLKGTEAFF TGCGCCAGCAGTCCGCCCCAGGGACTAAAGGGCACTGAAGCTTTCTTT
. . TRBJ1-6 TRBV27 CASSFGGLRDSPLHF TGTGCCAGCAGTTTCGGTGGTTTACGGGATTCACCCCTCCACTTT
. once TRBJ2-7 TRBV7-9 CASSSDGSSYEQYF TGTGCCAGCAGCTCAGATGGCAGTTCCTACGAGCAGTACTTC
. . TRBJ2-6 TRBV5-1 CASSLRGSGANVLTF TGCGCCAGCAGCTTGAGGGGTTCTGGGGCCAACGTCCTGACTTTC
. . TRBJ1-1 TRBV2 CATQKTVLNTEAFF TGTGCCACCCAGAAGACAGTATTGAACACTGAAGCTTTCTTT
TRBD1 . TRBJ2-7 TRBV30 CAWSGDRESEQYF TGTGCCTGGAGTGGGGACAGGGAGTCCGAGCAGTACTTC
. . TRBJ2-7 TRBV27 CASSYRSSYEQYF TGTGCCAGCAGCTACAGGAGCTCCTACGAGCAGTACTTC
TRBD2 . TRBJ2-1 TRBV29-1 CSVGLAGAYNEQFF TGCAGCGTTGGCCTAGCGGGAGCCTACAATGAGCAGTTCTTC
TRBD2 . TRBJ2-7 TRBV5-1 CASSRVGGGDHEQYF TGCGCCAGCAGCCGTGTTGGGGGAGGGGACCACGAGCAGTACTTC
. . TRBJ2-7 TRBV11-1 CASSLVGVGRGTYEQYF TGTGCCAGCAGCTTAGTAGGCGTCGGCAGGGGTACCTACGAGCAGTACTTC
TRBD1 . TRBJ2-3 TRBV15 CATSRAVTGGLDTQYF TGTGCCACCAGCAGAGCGGTAACAGGGGGCTTAGATACGCAGTATTTT
TRBD2 . TRBJ2-5 TRBV28 CASSPLLAGGETQYF TGTGCCAGCAGTCCCCTCCTAGCGGGAGGAGAGACCCAGTACTTC
TRBD2 . TRBJ2-7 TRBV4-1 CASSQGGTLAGGPGEQYF TGCGCCAGCAGCCAAGGCGGGACGCTAGCGGGAGGGCCCGGCGAGCAGTACTTC
TRBD1 . TRBJ2-7 TRBV2 CARRGTESSYEQYF TGTGCCAGAAGAGGGACAGAGAGCTCCTACGAGCAGTACTTC
. few TRBJ1-5 TRBV19 CASSITYNQPQHF TGTGCCAGTAGTATAACCTACAATCAGCCCCAGCATTTT
TRBD1 . TRBJ1-5 TRBV5-5 CASSSGQGGSNQPQHF TGTGCCAGCAGCTCGGGACAGGGTGGTAGCAATCAGCCCCAGCATTTT
TRBD2 . TRBJ2-3 TRBV25-1 CASSESNVPGLATDTQYF TGTGCCAGCAGTGAATCAAATGTACCGGGACTAGCGACAGATACGCAGTATTTT
TRBD1 once TRBJ1-3 TRBV5-4 CASSLQGLHLSSGNTIYF TGTGCCAGCAGCTTACAGGGGCTCCATCTCTCCTCTGGAAACACCATATATTTT
TRBD1 . TRBJ2-1 TRBV10-3 CAISMDRGVTNEQFF TGTGCCATCAGTATGGACAGGGGCGTCACCAATGAGCAGTTCTTC
. . TRBJ2-5 TRBV27 CASSLSRQETQYF TGTGCCAGCAGTTTATCGAGGCAAGAGACCCAGTACTTC
. . TRBJ2-3 TRBV20-1 CSARQGDTQYF TGCAGTGCTAGACAGGGAGATACGCAGTATTTT
. . TRBJ1-4 TRBV27 CASSLSGGGATNEKLFF TGTGCCAGCAGTTTGTCCGGGGGGGGAGCAACTAATGAAAAACTGTTTTTT
TRBD1 . TRBJ2-2 TRBV7-3 CASSSGGTGELFF TGTGCCAGCAGCTCAGGGGGCACCGGGGAGCTGTTTTTT
TRBD2 . TRBJ2-1 TRBV7-9 CASSSRRGGSRINEQFF TGTGCCAGCAGCTCTCGACGGGGCGGGAGCAGGATCAATGAGCAGTTCTTC
TRBD1 few TRBJ2-7 TRBV6-1 CASSEVGTGETYEQYF TGTGCCAGCAGTGAAGTGGGGACAGGGGAAACCTACGAGCAGTACTTC
TRBD1 . TRBJ2-3 TRBV28 CASSLSGDRVTDTQYF TGTGCCAGCAGTTTATCGGGGGACAGGGTGACAGATACGCAGTATTTT
TRBD2 . TRBJ2-5 TRBV9 CASSVGLAGGLQETQYF TGTGCCAGCAGCGTAGGTCTAGCGGGAGGATTACAAGAGACCCAGTACTTC
. once TRBJ1-1 TRBV5-4 CASSWGNTEAFF TGTGCCAGCAGCTGGGGCAACACTGAAGCTTTCTTT
TRBD1 . TRBJ2-5 TRBV15 CATSRATGGQETQYF TGTGCCACCAGCAGAGCCACAGGGGGCCAAGAGACCCAGTACTTC
. few TRBJ1-2 TRBV27 CASSPSPGGYTF TGTGCCAGCAGTCCGAGCCCGGGGGGCTACACCTTC
TRBD1 few TRBJ2-2 TRBV2 CASRGQGNTGELFF TGTGCCAGCAGAGGACAGGGGAACACCGGGGAGCTGTTTTTT
TRBD2 . TRBJ2-7 TRBV5-1 CASRDGGSNSVQYF TGCGCCAGCAGGGACGGGGGGTCGAATAGCGTGCAGTACTTC
. . TRBJ2-5 TRBV27 CASLGGQETQYF TGTGCCAGCCTGGGGGGCCAAGAGACCCAGTACTTC
. . TRBJ1-2 TRBV5-4 CASSPSVAANYGYTF TGTGCCAGCAGCCCTTCCGTCGCGGCTAACTATGGCTACACCTTC
. . TRBJ2-3 TRBV9 CASSVEGFVADTQYF TGTGCCAGCAGCGTAGAGGGGTTCGTGGCAGATACGCAGTATTTT
. . TRBJ2-1 TRBV29-1 CSVPQLAIPPNEQFF TGCAGCGTTCCCCAACTAGCTATCCCCCCCAATGAGCAGTTCTTC
TRBD2 few TRBJ2-1 TRBV10-3 CAIRGLAGGENSYNEQFF TGTGCCATCAGAGGACTAGCGGGAGGGGAAAACTCCTACAATGAGCAGTTCTTC
TRBD2 once TRBJ2-1 TRBV19 CASQPFGGRTYNEQFF TGTGCCAGTCAACCTTTCGGCGGGAGGACCTACAATGAGCAGTTCTTC
. . TRBJ2-1 TRBV9 CASSVEAGAVSSGQFF TGTGCCAGCAGCGTAGAGGCGGGGGCGGTTAGCTCAGGGCAGTTCTTC
. . TRBJ2-7 TRBV15 CATSMGLDGSYEQYF TGTGCCACCAGCATGGGGCTTGACGGGAGTTACGAGCAGTACTTC
. . TRBJ2-1 TRBV5-1 CASSLAPQGHEQFF TGCGCCAGCAGCTTGGCCCCTCAGGGGCATGAGCAGTTCTTC
. . TRBJ2-7 TRBV7-9 CASSSTTGAYEQYF TGTGCCAGCAGCTCCACGACAGGAGCCTACGAGCAGTACTTC
. . TRBJ2-3 TRBV6-4 CASSDGVQDTDTQYF TGTGCCAGCAGTGACGGGGTACAGGACACAGATACGCAGTATTTT
. . TRBJ2-1 TRBV5-6 CASSPSEREPAYYNEQFF TGTGCCAGCAGCCCCTCCGAACGGGAGCCCGCCTACTACAATGAGCAGTTCTTC
TRBD1 . TRBJ1-5 TRBV27 CASSLRWTGGDQPQHF TGTGCCAGCAGTTTAAGGTGGACAGGGGGCGATCAGCCCCAGCATTTT
TRBD2 few TRBJ2-1 TRBV29-1 CSGQGASGRVEQFF TGCAGCGGGCAAGGGGCTAGCGGGAGGGTTGAGCAGTTCTTC
. . TRBJ1-4 TRBV5-1 CASSFAQGSEKLFF TGCGCCAGCAGCTTTGCACAGGGTAGTGAAAAACTGTTTTTT
. . TRBJ2-2 TRBV9 CASSPQGEVTGELFF TGTGCCAGCAGCCCACAGGGTGAGGTCACCGGGGAGCTGTTTTTT
. . TRBJ2-1 TRBV6-5 CASSFSSATYNEQFF TGTGCCAGCAGTTTTTCCAGCGCGACGTACAATGAGCAGTTCTTC
TRBD1 . TRBJ1-1 TRBV9 CASSVGIGGSTEAFF TGTGCCAGCAGCGTAGGAATAGGGGGCTCGACTGAAGCTTTCTTT
. . TRBJ2-7 TRBV13 CASSARQALTYEQYF TGTGCCAGCAGCGCCCGACAGGCGTTAACCTACGAGCAGTACTTC
TRBD1 . TRBJ2-1 TRBV28 CASSFGTGGAYNEQFF TGTGCCAGCAGTTTCGGGACAGGGGGCGCCTACAATGAGCAGTTCTTC
TRBD2 . TRBJ2-7 TRBV5-4 CASSLDVGIAGTYEQYF TGTGCCAGCAGCCTCGATGTCGGGATAGCGGGAACCTACGAGCAGTACTTC
TRBD1 few TRBJ2-7 TRBV19 CATTGGSYEQYF TGTGCCACCACAGGGGGCTCCTACGAGCAGTACTTC